A single sample gave rise to the 8 T cell receptor beta chains below, sequenced in a study of blood T cell repertoires in COVID-19. Produced via immunoSEQ multiplex PCR; TCRdb's table is partial and in-frame only. Of over 70,000 clones listed, 80% to 90% were seen once; the top ten hold about 18%. What was sequenced was peripheral blood. These receptors were collected from a human donor in a cohort sampled during active COVID-19.

V is TRBV5-1 and J is TRBJ1-1; D possibly corresponds to TRBD1 (5 bases). The CDR3 totals 15 residues. Germline loops: CDR1 SGHRS, CDR2 YFSETQ. V lost 2 bases and J 1 base, leaving 12 bases between the germline ends. The CDR3 nucleotides read TGCGCCAGCAGCTTTGGGCAGGGATCGAACACTGAAGCTTTCTTT. Translated, it gives CASSFGQGSNTEAFF.

This chain uses TRBV7-9 with TRBJ1-2; TRBD1 is a possible D gene (6 bases). Trimming left V 5 bases short and J 2 bases short, with 9 bases between. The CDR3 consists of 13 residues. CDR1 and CDR2 from the germline V gene are SEHNR and FQNEAQ (reference sequence). DNA for the CDR3: TGTGCCAGCAGCCCCGGGACAAACTATGGCTACACCTTC. Encoded protein: CASSPGTNYGYTF.

Here the CDR3 reads CASTIGQPLDYGYTF. In DNA, the CDR3 is TGTGCCAGCACCATCGGACAGCCCCTAGACTATGGCTACACCTTC. The J gene is TRBJ1-2, the V gene TRBV28; weak D call: TRBD1 (6 bases). The germline V and J ends were trimmed by 7 bases and 3 bases, with 18 bases remaining between them. Germline values: CDR1 MDHEN, CDR2 SYDVKM. The CDR3 length is 15 residues.

The chain combines TRBV5-4 with TRBJ1-1; a weak D match, TRBD1 (6 bases). Germline V gene lookup returns CDR1 SGHNT and CDR2 YYREEE (reference sequence). V gave up 0 bases and J gave up 0 bases, with 12 bases separating them. The CDR3 spans 16 residues. CDR3 DNA: TGTGCCAGCAGCTTGGAAGGCCAGGGGATGAACACTGAAGCTTTCTTT. It specifies CASSLEGQGMNTEAFF.

The chain carries TRBV7-3 and TRBJ2-1, with unresolved D. The CDR3 is 14 residues long. Germline CDR1 SGHTA, CDR2 FQGTGA. The V end lost 5 bases, the J end lost 3 bases, and 11 bases lay between the germline ends. The CDR3 DNA follows: TGTGCCAGCAGCCCCAGAGGTTTCTACAATGAGCAGTTCTTC. This gives the protein CASSPRGFYNEQFF.

The gene calls are TRBV7-2 and TRBJ2-6; a possible D gene is TRBD1 (5 bases). This CDR3 is 12 amino acids long. The V end was cut by 11 bases, the J end by 4 bases, with 9 bases between. Germline V gene sequence: CDR1 SGHTA, CDR2 FQGNSA. The CDR3 bases are TGTGCCGGACACGGGGGGGCCAACGTCCTGACTTTC. Its translation is CAGHGGANVLTF.

This chain links TRBV5-4 with TRBJ2-1; D is unresolved. CDR3 size: 15 residues. Per germline, CDR1 SGHNT and CDR2 YYREEE (reference sequence). Trimming pared 3 bases from V and 0 bases from J, leaving 10 bases between. CDR3 sequence: CASSSLTLSYNEQFF. The CDR3 DNA reads as TGTGCCAGCAGCTCATTGACACTCTCCTACAATGAGCAGTTCTTC.

V usage is TRBV5-1 and J usage is TRBJ2-3; 8 bases match TRBD1. Germline V gene data show CDR1 as SGHRS and CDR2 as YFSETQ. Unmatched junction bases numbered 8, after V lost 2 bases and J lost 6 bases. The CDR3 extends over 15 amino acids. This CDR3 is CASSFLDRVADTQYF. CDR3 bases: TGCGCCAGCAGCTTTCTGGACAGGGTTGCGGATACGCAGTATTTT.